Following are 13 T cell receptor beta chains from one sample sequenced in a study of Ad26.COV2.S vaccination and SARS-CoV-2 variants. This table comes from immunoSEQ multiplex PCR, and its TCRdb copy is limited to in-frame clones, with some not included. The table records under 400,000 clones, around 90% of them present only once. Sample treatment: over 15 received Ad26.COV2.S at low or high dose, single or two shots; 5 received placebo; per-sample allocation not given. On day 63 after the first injection, vaccine and placebo recipients gave samples. The sequencing here drew on peripheral blood, taken in a trial of Ad26.COV2.S vaccine versus placebo. These TCRs come from a person aged 18 to 59 who received the Ad26.COV2.S COVID-19 vaccine or a placebo.

This clone was counted a few times. This chain connects TRBV4-2 to TRBJ1-6; unclear D gene. Trimming removed 3 bases at V and 7 bases at J, with 10 bases between. This CDR3 region has 14 residues. Germline loops: CDR1 LGHNA, CDR2 YNFKEQ. CDR3 protein: CASSQEGENSPLHF. The CDR3 DNA is TGTGCCAGCAGCCAGGAAGGTGAAAATTCACCCCTCCACTTT.

The V call is TRBV7-6, the J call TRBJ1-5; D not certain. V gave up 5 bases and J gave up 4 bases, with 21 bases separating them. The CDR3 is 17 residues long. The germline gives CDR1 SGHVS, CDR2 FNYEAQ. The CDR3 protein is CASSPRRIGTENQPQHF. CDR3 nucleotides: TGTGCCAGCAGCCCCCGTAGAATAGGTACAGAAAATCAGCCCCAGCATTTT.

This sequence joins TRBV6-5 and TRBJ1-4; D is undetermined. The V and J ends lost 7 bases and 0 bases respectively, with 9 bases between them. Germline CDR1 MNHEY, CDR2 SVGAGI. CDR3 size: 14 residues. CDR3 sequence reads: CASTPSSTNEKLFF. The CDR3 region has the DNA TGTGCCAGCACCCCCTCCTCAACTAATGAAAAACTGTTTTTT.

The chain joins TRBV27 to TRBJ1-3; tentative D call: TRBD1 (5 bases). Germline V gene sequence: CDR1 MNHEY, CDR2 SMNVEV (reference sequence). V lost 10 bases to trimming and J lost 0 bases, with 10 bases between them. The CDR3 is made up of 13 amino acids. DNA for the CDR3: TGTGCCACCTGGGACCGCTCTGGAAACACCATATATTTT. It codes for CATWDRSGNTIYF.

Notes on this clone: Other DNA variants within this sample encode the same CDR3. The chain employs TRBV9 and TRBJ2-1, with 7 bases lining up with TRBD2. The CDR3 runs 13 residues. Germline trimming cut 0 bases from V and 7 bases from J; bases unmatched to any gene: 1. Germline CDR1 is SGDLS and CDR2 is YYNGEE. The CDR3 here is CASSVAGGNEQFF. The DNA for the CDR3 is TGTGCCAGCAGCGTAGCGGGGGGTAATGAGCAGTTCTTC.

This clone was recorded once. At one end the junction does not follow the germline gene, possibly because of a read error. The V gene is TRBV7-7, the J gene TRBJ1-4, with D tentatively TRBD1 (6 bases). The CDR3 sequence is 17 residues long. Germline CDR1 SSHAT, CDR2 FNYEAQ (reference sequence). The CDR3 DNA is TGTGCTAGCAGCTTAGGGCAGGGGTCCTCAACTAATGAAAAACTGTTTTTT. It yields the protein CASSLGQGSSTNEKLFF. The variable domain in full, with the rest retrieved from reference TRBV7-7 and TRBJ1-4, is GAGVSQSPRYKVTKRGQDVTLRCDPISSHATLYWYQQALGQGPEFLTYFNYEAQPDKSGLPSDRFSAERPEGSISTLTIQRTEQRDSAMYRCASSLGQGSSTNEKLFFGSGTQLSVL.

This chain joins TRBV12-3 or TRBV12-4 and TRBJ2-2; D remains ambiguous. Trimming cost V 3 bases and J 7 bases, with 6 bases left between them. The CDR3 sequence is 12 residues long. CDR3 protein: CASSFRVGELFF. In DNA form, the CDR3 reads TGTGCCAGCAGTTTTCGGGTCGGGGAGCTGTTTTTT.

The J gene is TRBJ1-1, the V gene TRBV6-2 or TRBV6-3; D gene unclear. The V end was cut by 0 bases, the J end by 5 bases, with 16 bases between. The length of the CDR3 is 16 residues. From germline, CDR1 is MNHEY and CDR2 SVGEGT. The CDR3 protein is CASSYSIIGSDTEAFF. CDR3 bases: TGTGCCAGCAGTTACTCGATTATAGGTTCGGATACTGAAGCTTTCTTT.

The rearrangement joins TRBV7-9 to TRBJ2-5; maybe TRBD1 (5 bases). The CDR3 contains 13 residues. Germline V gives CDR1 SEHNR, CDR2 FQNEAQ (reference sequence). V gave up 3 bases and J gave up 4 bases, with 9 bases separating them. The CDR3 coding sequence is TGTGCCAGCAGCTTCGCCAGGGCAGAGACCCAGTACTTC. Amino acids: CASSFARAETQYF.

The chain joins TRBV27 to TRBJ1-2; D uncertain. This CDR3 spans 14 amino acids. V was pared by 8 bases and J by 0 bases, with 13 bases between. The germline gives CDR1 MNHEY, CDR2 SMNVEV (reference sequence). The CDR3 is CASGMDGSNYGYTF. In DNA, the CDR3 is TGTGCCAGCGGGATGGACGGTTCTAACTATGGCTACACCTTC.

CDR3: CSTKRRNNYGYTF. The CDR3, as DNA: TGCAGCACTAAACGGAGGAATAACTATGGCTACACCTTC. This rearrangement joins TRBV29-1 to TRBJ1-2; D not resolved. Trimming shortened V by 8 bases and J by 1 base, and 14 bases separated the two germline ends. Germline V CDR1 and CDR2: SQVTM, ANQGSEA. CDR3 length: 13 residues.

CDR3 region: CASSPLALSYNEQFF. The DNA of the CDR3 is TGTGCCAGCAGCCCACTAGCACTGTCGTACAATGAGCAGTTCTTC. J is TRBJ2-1 and V is TRBV6-5, with a possible D match to TRBD2 (6 bases). The CDR3 spans 15 residues. Trimming pared 6 bases from V and 4 bases from J, leaving 16 bases between. Germline CDR1 and CDR2: MNHEY and SVGAGI.

This rearrangement joins TRBV4-2 to TRBJ1-2; 7 bases match TRBD1. CDR3 size: 15 residues. Germline values: CDR1 LGHNA, CDR2 YNFKEQ. V trimming: 4 bases; J trimming: 8 bases; junction bases outside the gene matches: 13. The CDR3: CASSLTRDSMGGYTF. In DNA form, the CDR3 reads TGTGCCAGCAGCCTAACCCGGGACAGCATGGGAGGCTACACCTTC.